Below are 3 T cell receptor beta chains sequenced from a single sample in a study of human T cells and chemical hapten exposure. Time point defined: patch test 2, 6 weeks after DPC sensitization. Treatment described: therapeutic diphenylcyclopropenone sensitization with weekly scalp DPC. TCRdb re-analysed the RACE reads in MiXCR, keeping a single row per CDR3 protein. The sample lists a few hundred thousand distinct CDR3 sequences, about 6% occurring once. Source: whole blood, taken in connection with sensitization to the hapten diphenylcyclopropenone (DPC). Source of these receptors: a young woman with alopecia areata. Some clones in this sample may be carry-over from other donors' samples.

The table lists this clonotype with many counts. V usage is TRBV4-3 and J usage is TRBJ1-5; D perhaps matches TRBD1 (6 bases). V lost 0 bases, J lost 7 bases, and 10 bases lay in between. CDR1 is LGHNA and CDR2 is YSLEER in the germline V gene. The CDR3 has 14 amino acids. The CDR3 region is CASSQDKGGQPQHF. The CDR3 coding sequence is TGCGCCAGCAGCCAAGATAAGGGGGGCCAGCCCCAGCATTTT.

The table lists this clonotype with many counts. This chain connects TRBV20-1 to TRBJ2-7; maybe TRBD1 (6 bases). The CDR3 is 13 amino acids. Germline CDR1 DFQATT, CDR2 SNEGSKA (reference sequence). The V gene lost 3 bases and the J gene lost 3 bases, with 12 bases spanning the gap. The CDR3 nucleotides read TGCAGTGCTAGTGACGGCAGGGGCTACGAGCAGTACTTC. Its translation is CSASDGRGYEQYF.

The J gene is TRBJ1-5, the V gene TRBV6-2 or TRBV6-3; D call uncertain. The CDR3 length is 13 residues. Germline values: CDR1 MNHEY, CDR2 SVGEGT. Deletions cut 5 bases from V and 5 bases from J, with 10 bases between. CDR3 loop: CASSPYRDQPQHF. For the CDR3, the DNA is TGTGCCAGCAGTCCCTATCGGGATCAGCCCCAGCATTTT.